The source of this TCR beta chain is a study of blood T cell repertoires in COVID-19. On the study more broadly: From T cells, B-cell-depleted T cells, or PBMCs came the material, which was cDNA or gDNA.

In the study's own analysis: Amplification with reference gene primers provided the estimates of nucleated cell counts. Data came from immunoSEQ multiplex PCR; TCRdb stores just in-frame clones and leaves some out. The V and J calls and clone size are taken from that table; D and trimming were inferred from the DNA. Counted here are a few hundred thousand clones, roughly 86% occurring once; the ten biggest clones make up about 10%. CDR3 size: 12 residues. CDR1 LGHDT and CDR2 YNNKEL come from the germline V gene (reference sequence). The ends were cut back, 0 bases at V and 7 bases at J, with 7 bases in the middle.

The rearrangement joins TRBV3-1 (or the pseudogene TRBV3-2) to TRBJ2-7; maybe TRBD2 (6 bases). Material: peripheral blood. This sequence originates from a man in his forties or fifties who had recovered from COVID-19. DNA of the CDR3: TGTGCCAGCAGCCAAGAGGGGAGGGAGCAGTACTTC. This translates into CASSQEGREQYF.